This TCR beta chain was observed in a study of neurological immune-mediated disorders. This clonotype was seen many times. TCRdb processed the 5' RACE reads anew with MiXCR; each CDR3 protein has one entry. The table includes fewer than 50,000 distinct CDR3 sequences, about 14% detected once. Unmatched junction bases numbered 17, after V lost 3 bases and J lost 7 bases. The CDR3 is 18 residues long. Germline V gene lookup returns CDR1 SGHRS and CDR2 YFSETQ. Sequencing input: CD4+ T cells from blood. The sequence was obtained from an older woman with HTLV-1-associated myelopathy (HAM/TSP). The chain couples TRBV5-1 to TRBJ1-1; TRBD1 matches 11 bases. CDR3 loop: CASSWTGGDGLSGDEAFF. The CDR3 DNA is TGCGCCAGCAGCTGGACAGGGGGCGACGGTTTATCGGGTGATGAAGCTTTCTTT. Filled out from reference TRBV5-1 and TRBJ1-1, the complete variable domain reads KAGVTQTPRYLIKTRGQQVTLSCSPISGHRSVSWYQQTPGQGLQFLFEYFSETQRNKGNFPGRFSGRQFSNSRSEMNVSTLELGDSALYLCASSWTGGDGLSGDEAFFGQGTRLTVV.